The clone carrying this T cell receptor (beta chain) came up a few times. At one end the junction does not follow the germline gene, possibly because of a read error. CDR1 LGHDT and CDR2 YNNKEL come from the germline V gene (reference sequence). The CDR3 sequence is 17 residues long. The source of the sample is a study of CD8+CD57+ T cells in acquired aplastic anemia. About the study: Quantities of DNA derived from sorted CD4+ and CD8+ cells averaged 3.2 ug.

CD8+CD57+ cell expansion had been shown by flow cytometry in patients chosen for sequencing. As a group, the patients uniformly had severe acquired aplastic anemia. Patients had received no therapy at the time of blood sampling. Genomic DNA provided the template from which TCR beta VDJ and CDR3 profiles were obtained. TCRdb analysed the reads with MiXCR anew, one entry per CDR3 protein. The sample shows fewer than 200,000 distinct CDR3 sequences, around half of them seen only once. This receptor was taken from a human donor with aplastic anemia. This rearrangement joins TRBV3-1 to TRBJ1-4; a possible D gene is TRBD1 (5 bases). The sample taken for sequencing was sorted CD4+, CD8+, or CD8+CD57+ T cells (not recorded which) from PBMCs. CDR3 bases: TGTGCCAGCAGCCAAACCTCGGGCAGGGCAGCTAATGAAAGACTGTTTTTT. This gives the protein CASSQTSGRAANERLFF.